The rows below give T cell receptor beta chains drawn from one sample of a study of blood T cells in healthy people across ages. TCRdb re-called the 5' RACE reads with MiXCR, one entry per CDR3 protein. Counted here are around 580,000 distinct CDR3 sequences, under 55% occurring once; the ten biggest clones make up around 23%. Sample: blood. Every receptor here comes from an elderly man in good health. Each CDR3 is given with its conserved first and last residue. A D gene is named only where the DNA matches it firmly. Some rows mark clone size as missing; the rest say once, few, many or name a class of expanded clone.

clone_size,d_call,v_call,j_call,cdr3_nt,cdr3_aa
-,TRBD1,TRBV7-9,TRBJ2-3,TGTGCCAGCAGCTTAGCCGACAGGGGATTTAGAACAGATACGCAGTATTTT,CASSLADRGFRTDTQYF
-,TRBD2,TRBV7-9,TRBJ2-1,TGTGCCAGCAGCGGTATAGCGGGAGGCTCCTACAATGAGCAGTTCTTC,CASSGIAGGSYNEQFF
once,-,TRBV20-1,TRBJ2-5,TGCAGTGCTAGTCCGGCTGAAGAGACCCAGTACTTC,CSASPAEETQYF
-,-,TRBV11-2,TRBJ2-1,TGTGCCAGCAGCAGGGGCCTCGGGTACAATGAGCAGTTCTTC,CASSRGLGYNEQFF
-,-,TRBV7-3,TRBJ2-3,TGTGCCAGCAGTCTACAGGTCACAAGCACAGATACGCAGTATTTT,CASSLQVTSTDTQYF
-,-,TRBV6-6,TRBJ2-5,TGTGTCAGCAGCCGCCCCGACCGGGAGACCCAGTACTTC,CVSSRPDRETQYF
-,-,TRBV28,TRBJ2-7,TGTGCCACCCAAACAGCCAGGAGCTCCTACGAGCAGTACTTC,CATQTARSSYEQYF
-,TRBD2,TRBV11-2,TRBJ2-7,TGTGCCAGCAGCTTAGATCGGGCTAGCGGGCACTACGAGCAGTACTTC,CASSLDRASGHYEQYF
few,TRBD1,TRBV4-1,TRBJ1-2,TGCGCCAGCAGCCAAGATCCAGGGGGTCCCCGATTCTATGGCTACACCTTC,CASSQDPGGPRFYGYTF
-,TRBD2,TRBV20-1,TRBJ2-1,TGCAGTGCTAGAGATCTGGGACTAGCGGGGCCTCCCAATGAGCAGTTCTTC,CSARDLGLAGPPNEQFF
-,-,TRBV30,TRBJ2-5,TGTGCCTGGAGTGTACGGGGTGGAGGCGGCGAGACCCAGTACTTC,CAWSVRGGGGETQYF
many,TRBD1,TRBV7-9,TRBJ2-3,TGTGCCAGCAGCCTCGACAGGGGAAGCACAGATACGCAGTATTTT,CASSLDRGSTDTQYF
few,TRBD1,TRBV7-2,TRBJ2-5,TGTGCCAGCAGCTCATACAGGGGGCGATTGGAGACCCAGTACTTC,CASSSYRGRLETQYF
many,TRBD1,TRBV6-5,TRBJ2-5,TGTGCCAGCAGTTACTCAACGACAGGGGGGAGAGAGACCCAGTACTTC,CASSYSTTGGRETQYF
few,-,TRBV10-3,TRBJ2-6,TGTGCCATCACTGAAGAAGGATTCTCTGGGGCCAGCGTCCTGACTTTC,CAITEEGFSGASVLTF
-,-,TRBV27,TRBJ2-5,TGTGCCAGCAGTGCACACAGGGACAACCAAGAGACCCAGTACTTC,CASSAHRDNQETQYF
-,-,TRBV7-2,TRBJ2-4,TGTGCCAGCAGCCAACCGGACCGTCTAGCCAAAAACATTCAGTACTTC,CASSQPDRLAKNIQYF
-,TRBD2,TRBV11-1,TRBJ2-1,TGTGCCAGCAGCTTAGTTGGCGGGAGTATAGATGAGCAGTTCTTC,CASSLVGGSIDEQFF
-,-,TRBV7-2,TRBJ2-1,TGTGCCAGCAGCCCAAACGCAGTCTCCTACAATGAGCAGTTCTTC,CASSPNAVSYNEQFF
once,-,TRBV28,TRBJ2-7,TGTGCCAGCAGTTCGGCTCCCCACAAGCCCAGATCCTACGAGCAGTACTTC,CASSSAPHKPRSYEQYF
-,TRBD1,TRBV29-1,TRBJ2-2,TGCAGCGTTGAATACGTGACAGGGGTCCCCGGGGAGCTGTTTTTT,CSVEYVTGVPGELFF
-,-,TRBV3-1,TRBJ2-1,TGTGCCAGCACCCTAGCAGGGCCCTCCCACAATGAGCAGTTCTTC,CASTLAGPSHNEQFF
-,TRBD1,TRBV27,TRBJ2-5,TGTGCCAGCAGTTTAGACTGGGACAGACAAGAGACCCAGTACTTC,CASSLDWDRQETQYF
-,TRBD2,TRBV29-1,TRBJ2-7,TGCAGCGTTTGGGCGGGAGGGCCCTATGAGCAGTACTTC,CSVWAGGPYEQYF
-,-,TRBV10-3,TRBJ1-2,TGTGCCATCAGTGAGTCGGGTCAAAGCAGCCCAGCTAACTATGGCTACACCTTC,CAISESGQSSPANYGYTF
once,-,TRBV30,TRBJ2-7,TGTGCCTGGAGCCACTACGAGCAGTACTTC,CAWSHYEQYF
-,-,TRBV7-2,TRBJ1-2,TGTGCCAGCAGCTTATCACTCCAGAGCTACTATGGCTACACCTTC,CASSLSLQSYYGYTF
few,-,TRBV7-2,TRBJ2-7,TGTGCCAGCAGCTTAGAAACAAGCTACAATGAGCAGTACTTC,CASSLETSYNEQYF
-,TRBD1,TRBV6-5,TRBJ2-3,TGTGCCAGCAGTTCTAGGACAGGCATCAGGCACGCAGATACGCAGTATTTT,CASSSRTGIRHADTQYF
few,-,TRBV6-2/TRBV6-3,TRBJ2-2,TGTGCCAGCAGTTACGGCAGGGTTAATGCCGGGGAGCTGTTTTTT,CASSYGRVNAGELFF
few,-,TRBV7-3,TRBJ1-1,TGTGCCAGCAGCGCGGAGGCGAACACTGAAGCTTTCTTT,CASSAEANTEAFF
once,-,TRBV5-6,TRBJ2-3,TGTGCCAGCAGCTTGGTCGTCCAGGCCCCTGGCGAAGATACGCAGTATTTT,CASSLVVQAPGEDTQYF
few,TRBD2,TRBV6-1,TRBJ2-1,TGTGCCAGCAGTGAAGTTAGCGGGGTGTACAATGAGCAGTTCTTC,CASSEVSGVYNEQFF
-,-,TRBV20-1,TRBJ1-1,TGCAGTGCCGGACCGGGACGAAACACTGAAGCTTTCTTT,CSAGPGRNTEAFF
-,TRBD2,TRBV4-3,TRBJ2-7,TGCGCCAGCAGCCAAGATAAAAGTACTAGCGGGGGGGTCTACGAGCAGTACTTC,CASSQDKSTSGGVYEQYF